This T cell receptor (beta chain) appears in the sequencing data of a study of T cells in Graves' hyperthyroidism and ophthalmopathy. Overall study context: Peripheral blood was obtained at initial diagnosis, preceding any treatment.

A remark on this clonotype: The antigen is undetermined.

The CDR3 regions of TCR beta were amplified from RNA transcripts. A set of HTBI primers served as the primers for a first-round RT-PCR of the TCR CDR3. TCRdb itself ran the multiplex PCR reads through MiXCR, one entry per CDR3 protein. The table has fewer than 650,000 distinct CDR3 sequences, approximately 14% seen once. Overall study findings and caveats: Researchers report that a 13 V-J model separated ophthalmopathy from stable hyperthyroidism. The model identified upcoming ophthalmopathy a median approximately six months ahead of onset.

This TCR was recovered from a middle-aged woman with Graves' ophthalmopathy. The sample comprised blood.

The CDR3 sequence: CSAEQTSGGTYEQYF. The DNA of the CDR3 is TGCAGTGCGGAACAGACTAGCGGGGGGACCTACGAGCAGTACTTC. The V gene is TRBV20-1, the J gene TRBJ2-7; 13 bases map to TRBD2. Germline V gene sequence: CDR1 DFQATT, CDR2 SNEGSKA (reference sequence). There are 15 residues in the CDR3. J was trimmed by 2 bases and V by 6 bases; bases with no gene match: 7.